The 22 T cell receptor beta chains listed next were all sequenced from one sample in a study of T cells in Graves' hyperthyroidism and ophthalmopathy. Amplification of TCR beta CDR3 regions used RNA as the template. With the HTBI primer set, the TCR CDR3 went through a first round of RT-PCR. TCRdb used MiXCR to reprocess the multiplex PCR reads, holding one entry per CDR3 protein. The repertoire holds some 490,000 distinct CDR3 sequences, with around a fifth as singletons. Sequences were obtained from blood. These receptors came from a woman in her 70s with Graves' ophthalmopathy.

At least ten counts were recorded for this clonotype. The chain is built from TRBV28 and TRBJ2-5; 11 bases align to TRBD2. The CDR3 covers 16 residues. The J segment lost 5 bases and the V segment lost 2 bases, leaving 7 bases of the junction unmatched. Germline loops: CDR1 MDHEN, CDR2 SYDVKM. CDR3 in amino acids: CASSLQLAGDGETQYF. In nucleotides, the CDR3 is TGTGCCAGCAGTTTACAACTAGCGGGAGATGGGGAGACCCAGTACTTC.

This clonotype has at least ten counts. The chain employs TRBV7-6 and TRBJ2-1; TRBD2 aligns across 9 bases. Trimming removed 0 bases from V and 3 bases from J; junction bases left unmatched: 3. The CDR3 runs to 16 residues. Germline V CDR1 and CDR2: SGHVS, FNYEAQ. The CDR3 sequence: CASSLAPSGIYNEQFF. The CDR3 region has the DNA TGTGCCAGCAGCTTAGCTCCTAGCGGGATCTACAATGAGCAGTTCTTC.

This clonotype was observed a handful of times. The chain uses TRBV2 and TRBJ2-5, with D unresolved. The CDR3 has 12 residues. V was cut by 6 bases and J by 3 bases, with 8 bases left in between. Germline V gene sequence: CDR1 SNHLY, CDR2 FYNNEI. CDR3: CASSLIEETQYF. The DNA of the CDR3 is TGTGCCAGCAGCCTTATAGAAGAGACCCAGTACTTC.

This sequence joins TRBV24-1 and TRBJ2-1, with no clear D. The CDR3 is 17 residues long. V was trimmed by 5 bases and J by 0 bases, leaving 16 bases between them. Per the germline V gene, CDR1 is KGHDR and CDR2 is SFDVKD. The CDR3 sequence is CATSGNILGGSYNEQFF. In DNA form, the CDR3 reads TGTGCCACCAGTGGAAATATACTGGGCGGCTCCTACAATGAGCAGTTCTTC.

This clonotype was counted ten times or more. The V and J genes are TRBV2 and TRBJ2-7, with TRBD1 matching 8 bases. V trimming: 8 bases; J trimming: 3 bases; junction bases outside the gene matches: 3. The CDR3 covers 12 residues. CDR1 is SNHLY, CDR2 FYNNEI, per germline. In DNA form, the CDR3 reads TGTGCCAGCGGGACAGGCATCTACGAGCAGTACTTC. As protein: CASGTGIYEQYF.

A word on this clonotype: A much larger clone lies one base from this, so it may be a read error. The V gene is TRBV2, the J gene TRBJ2-3; possibly TRBD1 for D (5 bases). This CDR3 comprises 13 residues. Germline values: CDR1 SNHLY, CDR2 FYNNEI. The ends were cut back, 6 bases at V and 1 base at J, with 8 bases in the middle. This chain's CDR3 is CASRVGGTDTQYF. DNA for the CDR3: TGTGCCAGCAGGGTAGGGGGCACAGATACGCAGTATTTT.

V is TRBV15 and J is TRBJ1-4, with no clear D. Germline V gene lookup returns CDR1 LNHNV and CDR2 YYDKDF (reference sequence). Trimming removed 1 base from V and 0 bases from J, with 9 bases in between. There are 16 residues in the CDR3. The CDR3 here is CATSRGEFATNEKLFF. The CDR3 DNA reads as TGTGCCACCAGCAGAGGGGAGTTTGCAACTAATGAAAAACTGTTTTTT. The full variable domain, in which reference TRBV15 and TRBJ1-4 provide the parts outside the CDR3, is DAMVIQNPRYQVTQFGKPVTLSCSQTLNHNVMYWYQQKSSQAPKLLFHYYDKDFNNEADTPDNFQSRRPNTSFCFLDIRSPGLGDTAMYLCATSRGEFATNEKLFFGSGTQLSVL.

In its sample, this clonotype was seen a few times. The chain has TRBV20-1 and TRBJ2-7; the match to TRBD2 covers 12 bases. The CDR3 runs 14 residues. The J segment lost 6 bases and the V segment lost 4 bases, leaving 7 bases of the junction unmatched. CDR1 is DFQATT, CDR2 SNEGSKA, per germline (reference sequence). For the CDR3, the DNA is TGCAGTGCTACGGGACTAGCGGGCTCCCTCGAGCAGTACTTC. Translating it yields CSATGLAGSLEQYF.

The V call is TRBV18, the J call TRBJ1-5, with 7 bases lining up with TRBD1. Per germline, CDR1 KGHSH and CDR2 LQKENI. The CDR3 totals 17 residues. V trimming: 0 bases; J trimming: 1 base; junction bases outside the gene matches: 6. Here the CDR3 DNA reads TGTGCCAGCTCACCACCGGGGCAGGGGGTAAGCAATCAGCCCCAGCATTTT. Translating gives CASSPPGQGVSNQPQHF.

This clonotype was observed a handful of times. This chain uses TRBV28 with TRBJ1-5; D perhaps matches TRBD1 (5 bases). The CDR3 has 13 residues. Germline lookup yields CDR1 MDHEN and CDR2 SYDVKM. Trimming removed 7 bases at V and 7 bases at J, with 14 bases between. The CDR3 DNA follows: TGTGCCAGCACCCGGGGCTTCGGGCAGCCCCAGCATTTT. This gives the protein CASTRGFGQPQHF.

This clonotype was observed a few times. At one end, the junction sequence differs from germline, possibly due to a read error. The chain links TRBV20-1 to TRBJ2-1; D is uncertain. Germline CDR1 DFQATT, CDR2 SNEGSKA (reference sequence). The CDR3 runs to 11 residues. CDR3 loop: CSGSLYNERFF. The CDR3 coding sequence is TGCAGTGGATCCCTTTACAATGAGCGGTTCTTC.

This clonotype was seen repeatedly, ten times or more. V usage is TRBV28 and J usage is TRBJ2-7, with D possibly TRBD1 on 6 matching bases. The V and J ends lost 6 bases and 2 bases respectively, with 11 bases between them. The CDR3 is made up of 13 amino acids. The germline V gene encodes CDR1 MDHEN and CDR2 SYDVKM. The DNA for the CDR3 is TGTGCCAGCAGCTTACAGGGTCCCTACGAGCAGTACTTC. Translation: CASSLQGPYEQYF.

V and J are TRBV7-9 and TRBJ2-1; D unresolved. The V gene's germline CDR1 is SEHNR and CDR2 FQNEAQ (reference sequence). V was trimmed by 0 bases and J by 8 bases, leaving 20 bases between them. The CDR3 totals 17 residues. CDR3 sequence reads: CASSLASRVAGGDEQFF. The CDR3 coding sequence is TGTGCCAGCAGCTTAGCCTCTAGGGTAGCAGGTGGGGATGAGCAGTTCTTC.

The chain carries TRBV7-2 and TRBJ2-3; D uncertain. Germline CDR1 SGHTA, CDR2 FQGNSA. V shed 1 base and J shed 8 bases, with 16 bases lying between them. The CDR3 totals 15 residues. CDR3 sequence (DNA): TGTGCCAGCAGCTTAGGGGGTGGCGGCTCGGGTACGCAGTATTTT. Translated: CASSLGGGGSGTQYF.

The chain employs TRBV19 and TRBJ2-7, with unresolved D. V gave up 3 bases and J gave up 3 bases, with 9 bases separating them. Germline lookup yields CDR1 LNHDA and CDR2 SQIVND (reference sequence). This CDR3 is built from 13 residues. The CDR3 DNA sequence: TGTGCCAGTAGTATCCCCGGCGGCTACGAGCAGTACTTC. Its translation: CASSIPGGYEQYF.

J is TRBJ2-7 and V is TRBV27; 7 bases fit TRBD1. Per the germline V gene, CDR1 is MNHEY and CDR2 is SMNVEV (reference sequence). CDR3 length equals 19 residues. V lost 5 bases, J lost 0 bases, and 19 bases stayed unmatched. DNA of the CDR3: TGTGCCAGCAGTCCACAGGGGATGAGGGGCCTAGGGACCTCCTACGAGCAGTACTTC. It codes for CASSPQGMRGLGTSYEQYF.

This sequence joins TRBV20-1 and TRBJ2-1, with no clear D. Deletions cut 5 bases from V and 7 bases from J, with 12 bases between. This CDR3 has 12 residues. Germline assignment: CDR1 DFQATT and CDR2 SNEGSKA (reference sequence). In DNA, the CDR3 is TGCAGTGCTCCCTCCCTAACTAATGAGCAGTTCTTC. Amino acid sequence: CSAPSLTNEQFF.

Only a few counts were recorded for this clonotype. This chain links TRBV11-2 with TRBJ2-5, with D tentatively TRBD2 (5 bases). The CDR3 has 15 residues. V was trimmed by 6 bases and J by 5 bases, leaving 19 bases between them. CDR1 and CDR2 (germline): SGHAT, FQNNGV. The DNA of the CDR3 is TGTGCCAGCAGGTTCAAAGGAGGCGTTAGGGAGACCCAGTACTTC. It codes for CASRFKGGVRETQYF.

This clonotype was picked up a small number of times. The rearrangement joins TRBV29-1 to TRBJ2-5; D might be TRBD2 (6 bases). This CDR3 is built from 14 residues. The germline V gene encodes CDR1 SQVTM and CDR2 ANQGSEA. V was clipped by 4 bases and J by 1 base, with 13 bases between them. The CDR3 here is CSVAQRLVQETQYF. CDR3 in DNA: TGCAGCGTTGCCCAAAGACTAGTCCAAGAGACCCAGTACTTC.

This clonotype was counted a few times. V is TRBV7-8 and J is TRBJ2-3, with 12 bases matching TRBD2. CDR3 length: 16 amino acids. From germline, CDR1 is SGHVS and CDR2 FQNEAQ. The V and J ends lost 5 bases and 4 bases, in that order; junction bases with no gene match: 7. Here the CDR3 reads CASSPKTSGSADTQYF. Written as DNA, the CDR3 is TGTGCCAGCAGCCCCAAGACTAGCGGGAGCGCAGATACGCAGTATTTT.

The chain joins TRBV5-5 to TRBJ1-6; 10 positions match TRBD1. This CDR3 contains 15 residues. V dropped 4 bases and J dropped 9; count of bases not matched to a gene: 7. Germline CDR1 SGHKS, CDR2 YYEKEE (reference sequence). The CDR3 nucleotides are TGTGCCAGCAGCCACCGACAGGGGGCTGTTTCACCCCTCCACTTT. Protein sequence: CASSHRQGAVSPLHF. Drawing the rest from reference TRBV5-5 and TRBJ1-6, the complete variable domain is DAGVTQSPTHLIKTRGQQVTLRCSPISGHKSVSWYQQVLGQGPQFIFQYYEKEERGRGNFPDRFSARQFPNYSSELNVNALLLGDSALYLCASSHRQGAVSPLHFGNGTRLTVT.

This sequence joins TRBV12-3 or TRBV12-4 and TRBJ1-4, with D uncertain. This CDR3 has 12 residues. V lost 5 bases and J lost 7, with 8 bases in between. The CDR3 sequence: CASSLSTEKLFF. CDR3 sequence (DNA): TGTGCCAGCAGTCTCTCTACTGAAAAACTGTTTTTT.